Listed below are T cell receptor beta chains from one sample, sequenced in a study of OX40 agonist ivuxolimab in advanced cancers. Produced via immunoSEQ multiplex PCR; TCRdb's table is partial and in-frame only. This sample has 90,000 or so clones, with around nine tenths found just once. Sequences were derived from CD4+ or CD8+ T cells sorted from blood, sampled in a trial of the OX40 agonist ivuxolimab. The receptors stem from an adult with an advanced solid tumor such as melanoma, head and neck, liver or kidney cancer. CDR3s include the opening cysteine and the closing phenylalanine or tryptophan. The D gene is left open where the match is weak. Size values are once, few and many counts, or a class for expanded clones, and some rows have none.

abundance	len	j_gene	d_gene	v_gene	CDR3nt	CDR3aa
.	14	TRBJ2-2	.	TRBV9	TGTGCCAGCAGGATAGCGCAGAACACCGGGGAGCTGTTTTTT	CASRIAQNTGELFF
.	15	TRBJ1-4	TRBD1	TRBV18	TGTGCCAGCTCACCGACGACAGGGGAGGGAAGAAAACTGTTTTTT	CASSPTTGEGRKLFF
.	18	TRBJ2-5	TRBD2	TRBV5-6	TGTGCCAGCAGCCGGGGGCTGAGCGGGAGGGCCCTCCGAGAGACCCAGTACTTC	CASSRGLSGRALRETQYF
.	16	TRBJ2-7	TRBD2	TRBV4-1	TGCGCCAGCAGCCACCAAGTAGCGGGAGGCTCCTACGAGCAGTACTTC	CASSHQVAGGSYEQYF
.	14	TRBJ2-7	TRBD1	TRBV18	TGTGCCAGCTCACCCCGGACAGGGATACACGAGCAGTACTTC	CASSPRTGIHEQYF
.	21	TRBJ2-3	TRBD2	TRBV5-3	TGTGCCACAAGGACTGAGTTTGTGTCCGGGAGGGCTTTTTGGGAGGCGGATACGCAGTATTTT	CATRTEFVSGRAFWEADTQYF
.	13	TRBJ2-7	.	TRBV6-6	TGTGCCAGCAGGAGGGCAGGGCCGTACGAGCAGTACTTC	CASRRAGPYEQYF
.	15	TRBJ1-5	.	TRBV7-2	TGTGCCAGCAGCTTAAACCTCGGAGGCAATCAGCCCCAGCATTTT	CASSLNLGGNQPQHF
.	15	TRBJ2-1	TRBD2	TRBV6-5	TGTGCCAGCAGTCCAAGCGGGAGGGCCTACAATGAGCAGTTCTTC	CASSPSGRAYNEQFF
.	15	TRBJ1-2	.	TRBV18	TGTGCCAGCTCACCACAGGCTTTAGCTAACTATGGCTACACCTTC	CASSPQALANYGYTF
.	14	TRBJ2-3	TRBD1	TRBV11-3	TGTGCCAGCAGCCCAGGGGACAGGACAGATACGCAGTATTTT	CASSPGDRTDTQYF
.	16	TRBJ2-5	.	TRBV11-3	TGTGCCAGCAGCTCATTCCCAATAGGTCGCCAAGAGACCCAGTACTTC	CASSSFPIGRQETQYF
.	12	TRBJ2-3	.	TRBV7-8	TGTGCCAGCAGCTGGACGCGGGATACGCAGTATTTT	CASSWTRDTQYF
.	16	TRBJ2-7	.	TRBV9	TGTGCCAGCAGCCCCGAGGCGGGGACATATGACTACGAGCAGTACTTC	CASSPEAGTYDYEQYF
.	15	TRBJ2-3	.	TRBV7-9	TGTGCCAGCAGCTTAGTGGTTAGCGAAGCAGATACGCAGTATTTT	CASSLVVSEADTQYF
.	16	TRBJ2-7	TRBD2	TRBV6-6	TGTGCCAGCAGCTATAGCGGGAGTGGTTCTCCCTACGAGCAGTACTTC	CASSYSGSGSPYEQYF
.	15	TRBJ2-2	.	TRBV7-8	TGTGCCAGCAGCCTAGGGACGTTGAACACCGGGGAGCTGTTTTTT	CASSLGTLNTGELFF
.	18	TRBJ2-3	TRBD2	TRBV5-4	TGTGCCAGCAGTTCTCCTGGACTAGCGGGAACCTACACAGATACGCAGTATTTT	CASSSPGLAGTYTDTQYF
.	13	TRBJ1-2	.	TRBV28	TGTGCCAGCAGTCTCCCCGCCCCGGGTGGCTACACCTTC	CASSLPAPGGYTF
.	14	TRBJ1-3	.	TRBV19	TGTGCCAGTAGTCAGGATCGAGAAGGAAACACCATATATTTT	CASSQDREGNTIYF
.	17	TRBJ2-3	TRBD2	TRBV5-1	TGCGCCAGCAGCGAACCCACTAGCGGGAGGGGGACAGATACGCAGTATTTT	CASSEPTSGRGTDTQYF
.	18	TRBJ2-5	TRBD2	TRBV11-2	TGTGCCAGCAGCCCCCGGGCTAGCGGGAGAGTTGTTGGGGAGACCCAGTACTTC	CASSPRASGRVVGETQYF
.	16	TRBJ2-2	TRBD1	TRBV18	TGTGCCAGCTCACCAAGGGGACAGCCGAACACCGGGGAGCTGTTTTTT	CASSPRGQPNTGELFF
.	13	TRBJ2-7	.	TRBV13	TGTGCCAGCAGCTTAAGGGGAACCCACGAGCAGTACTTC	CASSLRGTHEQYF
.	16	TRBJ2-1	.	TRBV4-3	TGCGCCAGCAGCCCGGGTGTGGGGAGAACCTACAATGAGCAGTTCTTC	CASSPGVGRTYNEQFF
.	13	TRBJ2-5	.	TRBV7-2	TGTGCCAGCAGCTTACGGCAGGGGGGGACCCAGTACTTC	CASSLRQGGTQYF
.	10	TRBJ1-2	.	TRBV21-1	TGTGCCAGCGGAGATTATGGCTACACCTTC	CASGDYGYTF
.	13	TRBJ1-1	.	TRBV11-3	TGTGCCAGCAGCTTAGACGGACCCACTGAAGCTTTCTTT	CASSLDGPTEAFF
few	14	TRBJ1-5	.	TRBV7-2	TGTGCCAGCAGCCCTTCGTTTAACGGCCAGCCCCAGCATTTT	CASSPSFNGQPQHF
.	16	TRBJ1-3	.	TRBV5-1	TGCGCCAGCAGCTTGGCCGGTAGGACGGCTGGAAACACCATATATTTT	CASSLAGRTAGNTIYF
.	18	TRBJ2-3	TRBD2	TRBV23-1	TGCGCCAGCAGTCAAATCGTGGGACTAGCGGGTGGCACAGATACGCAGTATTTT	CASSQIVGLAGGTDTQYF
.	15	TRBJ2-4	TRBD2	TRBV11-3	TGTGCCAGCAGCTTAAGACTAGCGGGAGAAAACATTCAGTACTTC	CASSLRLAGENIQYF
.	18	TRBJ2-5	TRBD1	TRBV15	TGTGCCACCAGCAGAACAACCCGGGACAGGGGACATCAAGAGACCCAGTACTTC	CATSRTTRDRGHQETQYF
.	17	TRBJ2-3	TRBD2	TRBV5-1	TGCGCCAGCAGCCCCGGTAGGACTAGCGGGGGTAGAGATACGCAGTATTTT	CASSPGRTSGGRDTQYF
.	16	TRBJ1-4	TRBD1	TRBV4-2	TGTGCCAGCAGCCAAGACGGGACAGATCATTGGGAAAAACTGTTTTTT	CASSQDGTDHWEKLFF
.	14	TRBJ2-7	.	TRBV11-2	TGTGCCAGCAGCTTAGTCGGGGGAGTCGACGAGCAGTACTTC	CASSLVGGVDEQYF
.	14	TRBJ1-1	.	TRBV16	TGTGCCAGCAGCCCCCAGGGTGTGTTCACTGAAGCTTTCTTT	CASSPQGVFTEAFF
.	15	TRBJ1-3	.	TRBV10-3	TGTGCCATCAGTCCGAAACCTAGCTCTGGAAACACCATATATTTT	CAISPKPSSGNTIYF
.	16	TRBJ2-3	TRBD2	TRBV10-1	TGCGCCAGCAGTGAGGGACTAGCGGACCCCCACGGTACGCAGTATTTT	CASSEGLADPHGTQYF
.	15	TRBJ1-2	.	TRBV28	TGTGCCAGCAGCGGGCAGGATATAGCTAACTATGGCTACACCTTC	CASSGQDIANYGYTF
.	13	TRBJ2-7	.	TRBV14	TGTGCCAGCAGCCAATGGAGGGGAGAAGAGCAGTACTTC	CASSQWRGEEQYF
few	14	TRBJ2-7	TRBD1	TRBV7-2	TGTGCCAGCAGCTTAAGGACAGGGGGATACGAGCAGTACTTC	CASSLRTGGYEQYF
once	16	TRBJ2-7	TRBD2	TRBV7-9	TGTGCCAGCAGCTTACCGTCTAGCGGGATCCCTACGAAGCAGTACTTC	CASSLPSSGIPTKQYF
.	17	TRBJ1-2	.	TRBV19	TGTGCCAGTAGTAAGGCGCGAAACCCGACGGTGAACTATGGCTACACCTTC	CASSKARNPTVNYGYTF
.	17	TRBJ1-2	TRBD1	TRBV4-1	TGCGCCAGCAGCCCGAGTGGGTTAGGGGGCGAAGCCTATGGCTACACCTTC	CASSPSGLGGEAYGYTF
.	18	TRBJ2-2	TRBD2	TRBV4-1	TGCGCCAGCAGCCAATGGAGGACTAGCGGGGCGAACACCGGGGAGCTGTTTTTT	CASSQWRTSGANTGELFF
.	11	TRBJ2-7	.	TRBV28	TGTGCCAGCAGCCTCCAGGTCGAGCAGTACTTC	CASSLQVEQYF
.	15	TRBJ1-4	TRBD1	TRBV7-2	TGTGCCAGCAGCACATACAGGGGGCAGGGTGAAAAACTGTTTTTT	CASSTYRGQGEKLFF